The 19 T cell receptor beta chains below all came from one sample that was sequenced in a study of blood T cell repertoires in COVID-19. TCRdb's table, derived via immunoSEQ multiplex PCR, lists solely in-frame clones and lacks some. The data show about 200,000 clones, with less than 90% seen just once and around 0.76% held by the top ten. Input material: peripheral blood. All receptors come from a woman in her 70s with acute or convalescent COVID-19.

The rearrangement joins TRBV5-1 to TRBJ2-2, with 8 nucleotides matching TRBD1. This CDR3 has 14 amino acids. Unmatched junction bases numbered 3, after V lost 4 bases and J lost 4 bases. The germline CDR1 and CDR2 sequences are SGHRS and YFSETQ. The CDR3 bases are TGCGCCAGCAGCGGACAGGGACGCACCGGGGAGCTGTTTTTT. It encodes CASSGQGRTGELFF.

This clone has only one observation. This chain connects TRBV27 to TRBJ2-7, with 14 bases fitting TRBD2. The CDR3 length is 17 residues. Trimming at V came to 5 bases and at J to 1 base, leaving 7 bases not matched to a gene. Per germline, CDR1 MNHEY and CDR2 SMNVEV (reference sequence). In DNA form, the CDR3 reads TGTGCCAGCAGTACAAAGGGACTAGCGGGAGAGTCCTACGAGCAGTACTTC. Encoded protein: CASSTKGLAGESYEQYF.

About this clone: One end of the junction varies from germline; a read error may be responsible. V usage is TRBV19 and J usage is TRBJ2-5, with D possibly matching TRBD1 (6 bases). This CDR3 has 14 amino acids. CDR1 and CDR2 from the germline V gene are LNHDA and SQIVND (reference sequence). CDR3 DNA sequence: TGTGCCACTAGTGGGGGCAGCTTCCAAGAGACCCAGTACTTC. Its translation: CATSGGSFQETQYF. Full variable domain (outside the CDR3, taken from reference TRBV19 and TRBJ2-5): DGGITQSPKYLFRKEGQNVTLSCEQNLNHDAMYWYRQDPGQGLRLIYYSQIVNDFQKGDIAEGYSVSREKKESFPLTVTSAQKNPTAFYLCATSGGSFQETQYFGPGTRLLVL.

This chain links TRBV28 with TRBJ2-1; 7 positions match TRBD2. Germline CDR1 reads MDHEN; CDR2 reads SYDVKM. J lost 0 bases, V lost 2 bases, and 13 bases had no gene match. The CDR3 length is 19 residues. The CDR3 loop reads CASSLLGQGGVGSYNEQFF. The CDR3 nucleotides are TGTGCCAGCAGTTTACTGGGGCAGGGAGGGGTTGGCTCCTACAATGAGCAGTTCTTC.

This rearrangement joins TRBV3-1 (or the pseudogene TRBV3-2) to TRBJ1-5; D perhaps matches TRBD1 (5 bases). This CDR3 has 15 residues. V dropped 1 base and J dropped 12 bases, with 19 bases sitting between them. Germline CDR1 LGHDT, CDR2 YNNKEL (reference sequence). This CDR3 reads CASSQGRGDVRGQHF. The CDR3 DNA sequence: TGTGCCAGCAGCCAAGGGCGGGGAGACGTAAGGGGCCAGCATTTT.

The chain recombines TRBV20-1 with TRBJ1-2; D unresolved. The germline V gene has CDR1 DFQATT and CDR2 SNEGSKA (reference sequence). Trimming removed 6 bases from V and 7 bases from J, with 12 bases in between. This CDR3 spans 11 amino acids. This CDR3 is CSASGSPGYTF. CDR3 DNA sequence: TGCAGTGCCTCGGGTTCCCCTGGCTACACCTTC.

The chain employs TRBV23-1 and TRBJ2-1; 7 nucleotides match TRBD2. TRBV23-1 is given ORF status, its function remaining uncertain. The CDR3 length is 15 residues. The V segment lost 4 bases and the J segment 7 bases; nucleotides outside the gene matches: 10. Here the CDR3 reads CASSLGRGGRNEQFF. CDR3 DNA: TGCGCCAGCAGTCTAGGACGCGGGGGTAGGAATGAGCAGTTCTTC.

The chain uses TRBV7-3 and TRBJ1-1; 9 positions match TRBD1. In germline, CDR1 is SGHTA, CDR2 FQGTGA. V dropped 5 bases and J dropped 4; count of bases not matched to a gene: 11. The length of the CDR3 is 16 residues. CDR3 protein: CASSATGGSGSTEAFF. The DNA of the CDR3 is TGTGCCAGCAGCGCTACAGGGGGCTCGGGTAGCACTGAAGCTTTCTTT.

The chain recombines TRBV30 with TRBJ2-2; a weak D match, TRBD2 (6 bases). Germline-derived CDR1 and CDR2 are GTSNPN and SVGIG (reference sequence). Trimming shortened V by 1 base and J by 5 bases, and 26 bases separated the two germline ends. The CDR3 runs to 19 residues. The CDR3: CAWSARFPEAGRGTGELFF. The CDR3 DNA reads as TGTGCCTGGAGTGCTCGCTTTCCGGAGGCGGGGCGCGGAACCGGGGAGCTGTTTTTT. The full variable domain, with the rest looked up from reference TRBV30 and TRBJ2-2, is SQTIHQWPATLVQPVGSPLSLECTVEGTSNPNLYWYRQAAGRGLQLLFYSVGIGQISSEVPQNLSASRPQDRQFILSSKKLLLSDSGFYLCAWSARFPEAGRGTGELFFGEGSRLTVL.

This chain joins TRBV5-6 and TRBJ2-2; no definite D call. Between the trimmed V and J ends, which lost 2 bases and 1 base, there was a span of 12 bases. Germline V gene data show CDR1 as SGHDT and CDR2 as YYEEEE. The CDR3 sequence is 16 residues long. CDR3 amino acids: CASSFLESVNTGELFF. CDR3 nucleotide sequence: TGTGCCAGCAGCTTCTTGGAGTCGGTGAACACCGGGGAGCTGTTTTTT. The complete variable domain, with remaining parts taken from reference TRBV5-6 and TRBJ2-2, reads DAGVTQSPTHLIKTRGQQVTLRCSPKSGHDTVSWYQQALGQGPQFIFQYYEEEERQRGNFPDRFSGHQFPNYSSELNVNALLLGDSALYLCASSFLESVNTGELFFGEGSRLTVL.

The chain combines TRBV5-8 with TRBJ2-2; TRBD2 aligns across 7 bases. V shed 4 bases and J 6 bases; nucleotides not matched to a gene: 9. Germline lookup yields CDR1 SGHTS and CDR2 YDEGEE. CDR3 length equals 15 residues. Written as DNA, the CDR3 is TGTGCCAGCAGCCTCGGACTAGTGTACGCCGGGGAGCTGTTTTTT. It codes for CASSLGLVYAGELFF.

The genes are TRBV19 and TRBJ1-2; tentatively, D is TRBD1 (6 bases). Trimming pared 4 bases from V and 2 bases from J, leaving 11 bases between. This CDR3 has 14 amino acids. The germline V gene has CDR1 LNHDA and CDR2 SQIVND (reference sequence). DNA for the CDR3: TGTGCCAGTAGTACCGGGACATCCAACTATGGCTACACCTTC. Translated: CASSTGTSNYGYTF.

This clone has just one count. V gene TRBV7-8 combines with J gene TRBJ2-3; 15 bases align to TRBD2. The CDR3 runs to 20 residues. The V gene end was trimmed by 7 bases and the J gene end by 5 bases; junction bases not matched to a gene: 19. Germline assignment: CDR1 SGHVS and CDR2 FQNEAQ. The CDR3: CASTPLGLAGGSAVGDTQYF. The CDR3 DNA reads TGTGCCAGCACCCCCCTTGGACTAGCGGGAGGGTCCGCCGTAGGAGATACGCAGTATTTT.

This clone was seen once. CDR3 sequence reads: CASSPGAGGGYEQYF. DNA for the CDR3: TGTGCCAGCTCACCCGGGGCGGGAGGGGGCTACGAGCAGTACTTC. The chain has TRBV18 and TRBJ2-7, with TRBD2 identical over 9 bases. In germline, CDR1 is KGHSH, CDR2 LQKENI. Trimming at V came to 3 bases and at J to 3 bases, leaving 6 bases not matched to a gene. There are 15 residues in the CDR3.

CDR3 in amino acids: CASSLGGKSSGNTIYF. Here the CDR3 DNA reads TGTGCCAGCAGCTTGGGGGGCAAGAGCTCTGGAAACACCATATATTTT. This chain links TRBV5-4 with TRBJ1-3; the D gene is possibly TRBD1 (5 bases). The CDR3 length is 16 residues. The V and J ends lost 0 bases and 0 bases respectively, with 10 bases between them. CDR1 and CDR2 (germline): SGHNT, YYREEE (reference sequence).

The CDR3 loop reads CASSFSSGRSYEQYF. CDR3 nucleotides: TGTGCCAGCAGTTTCTCGAGCGGGAGGTCCTACGAGCAGTACTTC. The chain recombines TRBV6-2 or TRBV6-3 with TRBJ2-7, with 9 bases aligning to TRBD2. The germline V gene encodes CDR1 MNHEY and CDR2 SVGEGT. The CDR3 length is 15 residues. The J segment lost 1 base and the V segment lost 4 bases, leaving 5 bases of the junction unmatched.

The V call is TRBV4-1, the J call TRBJ2-7, with D possibly being TRBD2 (5 bases). The CDR3 totals 15 residues. The V end lost 1 base, the J end lost 2 bases, and 12 bases lay between the germline ends. The germline gives CDR1 MGHRA, CDR2 YSYEKL. This chain's CDR3 is CASSQGAGIAYEQYF. CDR3 nucleotides: TGCGCCAGCAGCCAAGGCGCCGGGATTGCCTACGAGCAGTACTTC.

This clone has just a few counts. The gene calls are TRBV7-8 and TRBJ1-4; perhaps TRBD1 as D (6 bases). V was pared by 5 bases and J by 10 bases, with 20 bases between. The CDR3 contains 15 residues. The germline gives CDR1 SGHVS, CDR2 FQNEAQ. The CDR3: CASSPIGQTGGKLFF. The CDR3 DNA sequence: TGTGCCAGCAGCCCAATAGGACAGACAGGTGGAAAACTGTTTTTT.

V and J are TRBV4-1 and TRBJ1-1; 7 bases are a match to TRBD1. There are 14 residues in the CDR3. With 3 bases clipped from V and 4 bases from J, the junction kept 5 bases outside the gene matches. The germline V gene has CDR1 MGHRA and CDR2 YSYEKL. CDR3 residues: CASSQLTGVTEAFF. The CDR3 DNA follows: TGCGCCAGCAGCCAGTTAACAGGGGTCACTGAAGCTTTCTTT.